A selection of T cell receptor beta chains follows, all from one sample in a study of blood T cell repertoires in COVID-19. Sequencing was performed with immunoSEQ multiplex PCR; in TCRdb, only in-frame clones are kept and a portion is missing. Among approximately 140,000 clones listed, under 85% were seen once. Material: peripheral blood. Receptor source: a woman older than 75 in a cohort sampled during active or convalescent COVID-19. Both conserved end residues are part of each CDR3. The order of the fields is J gene, V gene, CDR3 protein.

J: TRBJ2-5; V: TRBV10-3; CDR3: CAISAGGETQYF
J: TRBJ1-2; V: TRBV19; CDR3: CASTRGASYGYTF
J: TRBJ2-3; V: TRBV5-1; CDR3: CASSLGTGGGTDTQYF
J: TRBJ1-2; V: TRBV12-3/TRBV12-4; CDR3: CASSWDREDGYTF
J: TRBJ1-1; V: TRBV5-1; CDR3: CASSRDRKNTEAFF
J: TRBJ1-5; V: TRBV27; CDR3: CASSEFRGNQPQHF
J: TRBJ2-2; V: TRBV10-3; CDR3: CAISEFQGSTGELFF
J: TRBJ2-1; V: TRBV7-6; CDR3: CASSQDRVNEQFF
J: TRBJ1-4; V: TRBV9; CDR3: CASSVGLNEKLFF
J: TRBJ1-2; V: TRBV4-3; CDR3: CASSQGQSYGYTF
J: TRBJ2-4; V: TRBV19; CDR3: CASSTNFDIQYF
J: TRBJ2-4; V: TRBV13; CDR3: CASSLDRGAKNIQYF
J: TRBJ2-3; V: TRBV18; CDR3: CASSPSGVADTQYF
J: TRBJ1-2; V: TRBV18; CDR3: CASSQTTGTGKDGYTF
J: TRBJ1-3; V: TRBV6-5; CDR3: CASSPFRGSGNTIYF
J: TRBJ1-4; V: TRBV7-9; CDR3: CASRSDTNEKLFF
J: TRBJ2-5; V: TRBV3-1/TRBV3-2; CDR3: CASSQASATGKGETQYF